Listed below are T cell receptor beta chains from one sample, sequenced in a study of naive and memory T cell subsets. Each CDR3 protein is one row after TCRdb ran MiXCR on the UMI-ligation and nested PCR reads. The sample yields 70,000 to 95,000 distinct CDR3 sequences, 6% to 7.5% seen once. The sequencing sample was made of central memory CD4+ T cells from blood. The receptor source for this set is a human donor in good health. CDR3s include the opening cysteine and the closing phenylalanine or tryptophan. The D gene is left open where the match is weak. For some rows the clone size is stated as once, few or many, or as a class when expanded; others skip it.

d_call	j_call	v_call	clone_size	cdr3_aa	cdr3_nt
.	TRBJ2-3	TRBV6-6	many	CASLGTITDTQYF	TGTGCCAGCCTCGGGACAATTACAGATACGCAGTATTTT
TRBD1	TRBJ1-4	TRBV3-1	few	CASSQVGGLNEKLFF	TGTGCCAGCAGCCAAGTAGGGGGCCTTAATGAAAAACTGTTTTTT
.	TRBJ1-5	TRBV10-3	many	CAISDMNQPQHF	TGTGCCATCAGCGACATGAATCAGCCCCAGCATTTT
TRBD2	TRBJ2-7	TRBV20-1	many	CSAYPLAGTYEQYF	TGCAGTGCGTACCCGCTAGCGGGGACCTACGAGCAGTACTTC
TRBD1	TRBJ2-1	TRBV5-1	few	CASSLARDRVQVEQFF	TGCGCCAGCAGCTTGGCCAGAGACAGGGTTCAGGTTGAGCAGTTCTTC
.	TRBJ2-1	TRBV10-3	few	CAISEAGGVHEQFF	TGTGCCATCAGTGAGGCAGGCGGGGTGCATGAGCAGTTCTTC
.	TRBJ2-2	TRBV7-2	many	CASSPRGDKHRSTGGELFF	TGTGCCAGCAGCCCGAGAGGGGACAAACACAGGAGCACCGGCGGGGAGCTGTTTTTT
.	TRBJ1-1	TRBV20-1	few	CSASQVTEAFF	TGCAGTGCTAGTCAGGTCACTGAAGCTTTCTTT
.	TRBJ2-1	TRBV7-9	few	CASSRGGGYNEQFF	TGTGCCAGCAGCCGTGGAGGGGGCTACAATGAGCAGTTCTTC
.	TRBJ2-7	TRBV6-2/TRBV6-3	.	CAVIPGRGTERSYEQYF	TGTGCCGTCATCCCGGGCAGGGGAACAGAACGGTCCTACGAGCAGTACTTC
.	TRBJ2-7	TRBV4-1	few	CASGYEQYF	TGCGCCAGCGGTTACGAGCAGTACTTC
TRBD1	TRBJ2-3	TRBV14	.	CASSRTGEDTDTQYF	TGTGCCAGCAGCCGGACAGGGGAAGACACAGATACGCAGTATTTT
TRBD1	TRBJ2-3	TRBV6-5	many	CASSEGTASTDTQYF	TGTGCCAGCAGTGAAGGGACAGCTAGCACAGATACGCAGTATTTT
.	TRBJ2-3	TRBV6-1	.	CASSEDPARDTQYF	TGTGCCAGCAGTGAGGATCCTGCACGGGATACGCAGTATTTT
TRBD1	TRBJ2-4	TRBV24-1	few	CATSDPGTGANKNIQYF	TGTGCCACCAGTGATCCCGGGACAGGGGCCAACAAAAACATTCAGTACTTC
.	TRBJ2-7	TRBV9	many	CASSVDRIQIYEQYF	TGTGCCAGCAGCGTAGACCGGATACAAATCTACGAGCAGTACTTC
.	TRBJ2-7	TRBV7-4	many	CASSLVSGFSSYEQYF	TGTGCCAGCAGCTTAGTGTCAGGGTTTAGCTCCTACGAGCAGTACTTC
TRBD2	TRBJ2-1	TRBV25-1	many	CASSETSGIDEQFF	TGTGCCAGCAGTGAGACTAGCGGGATAGATGAGCAGTTCTTC
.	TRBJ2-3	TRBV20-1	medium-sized	CSARARGDPSTDTQYF	TGCAGTGCTAGGGCGAGGGGAGACCCTAGCACAGATACGCAGTATTTT
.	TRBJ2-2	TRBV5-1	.	CASSLNGVTGELFF	TGCGCCAGCAGCCTGAACGGGGTAACCGGGGAGCTGTTTTTT
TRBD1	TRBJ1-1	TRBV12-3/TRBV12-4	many	CASSEPGQGMNTEAFF	TGTGCCAGCAGTGAACCGGGACAGGGGATGAACACTGAAGCTTTCTTT
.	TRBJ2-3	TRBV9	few	CASSVGFTDTQYF	TGTGCCAGCAGCGTGGGGTTCACAGATACGCAGTATTTT
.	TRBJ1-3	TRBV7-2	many	CASSLDTAGRNTIYF	TGTGCCAGCAGCTTAGACACAGCGGGCAGAAACACCATATATTTT
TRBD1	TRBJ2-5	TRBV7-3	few	CASSLGDRDFETQYF	TGTGCCAGCAGCTTAGGGGACAGGGATTTTGAGACCCAGTACTTC
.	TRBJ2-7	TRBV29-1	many	CSVAQRSLGEQYF	TGCAGCGTTGCTCAGCGGTCCCTTGGGGAGCAGTACTTC
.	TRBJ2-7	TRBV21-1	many	CASSTDRAHEQYF	TGTGCCAGCAGTACTGACAGGGCCCACGAGCAGTACTTC
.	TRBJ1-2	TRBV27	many	CASSEAGVANYGYTF	TGTGCCAGCAGTGAAGCGGGGGTAGCTAACTATGGCTACACCTTC
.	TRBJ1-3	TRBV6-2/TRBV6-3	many	CASSKYRGGSSGNTIYF	TGTGCCAGCTCAAAATATCGGGGCGGCAGCTCTGGAAACACCATATATTTT
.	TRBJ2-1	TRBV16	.	CASSQGLTLEQFF	TGTGCCAGCAGCCAAGGATTGACGCTCGAGCAGTTCTTC
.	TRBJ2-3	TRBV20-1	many	CSARDTLARGSVGQYF	TGCAGTGCTAGAGACACCCTAGCAAGAGGATCGGTTGGGCAGTATTTT
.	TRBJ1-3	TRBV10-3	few	CAISAGDSSGNTIYF	TGTGCCATCAGTGCGGGGGATAGCTCTGGAAACACCATATATTTT
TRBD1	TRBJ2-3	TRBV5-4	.	CASSSMRDRLIKSTDTQYF	TGTGCCAGCAGTTCCATGAGGGACAGGCTGATCAAGAGCACAGATACGCAGTATTTT
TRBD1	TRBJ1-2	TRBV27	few	CASSFLQTTGTAYGYTF	TGTGCCAGCAGTTTTCTTCAAACAACCGGGACAGCTTATGGCTACACCTTC
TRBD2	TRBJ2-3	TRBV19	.	CASGTSGRTDTQYF	TGTGCCAGTGGGACTAGCGGGAGAACAGATACGCAGTATTTT
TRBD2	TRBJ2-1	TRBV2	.	CASSLDQTGLAFGEQFF	TGTGCCAGCAGTTTGGACCAGACGGGACTAGCGTTTGGAGAGCAGTTCTTC
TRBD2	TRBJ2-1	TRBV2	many	CASRGLAGGAGEQFF	TGTGCCAGCAGAGGACTAGCGGGAGGGGCGGGTGAGCAGTTCTTC
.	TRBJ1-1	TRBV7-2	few	CASSGIQGLNTEAFF	TGTGCCTCGAGTGGCATCCAGGGGTTGAACACTGAAGCTTTCTTT
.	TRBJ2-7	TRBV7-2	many	CASSLAPGMVYEQYF	TGTGCCAGCAGCTTAGCCCCAGGGATGGTCTACGAGCAGTACTTC
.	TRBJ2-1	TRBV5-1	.	CASRVGVQQFF	TGCGCCAGCAGAGTGGGGGTTCAGCAGTTCTTC
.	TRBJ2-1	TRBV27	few	CASSLVFSRGPRSSYNEQFF	TGTGCCAGCAGTTTAGTCTTTTCCAGGGGTCCGAGGAGCTCCTACAATGAGCAGTTCTTC
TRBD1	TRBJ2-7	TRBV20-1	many	CSAREVTGGTYEQYF	TGCAGTGCTAGAGAAGTGACAGGGGGCACCTACGAGCAGTACTTC
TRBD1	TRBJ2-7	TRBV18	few	CASSPTGGQLTYEQYF	TGTGCCAGCTCACCAACAGGGGGCCAACTTACCTACGAGCAGTACTTC
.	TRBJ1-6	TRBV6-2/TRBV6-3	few	CASSYNGQGNSPLHF	TGTGCCAGCAGTTACAACGGGCAGGGAAATTCACCCCTCCACTTT
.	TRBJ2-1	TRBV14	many	CASSQDWGGLRRDEQFF	TGTGCCAGCAGCCAAGATTGGGGAGGACTTAGGCGGGATGAGCAGTTCTTC
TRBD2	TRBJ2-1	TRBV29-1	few	CSVELGLAGVDEQFF	TGCAGCGTTGAATTAGGCCTAGCGGGGGTGGATGAGCAGTTCTTC
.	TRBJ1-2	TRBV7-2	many	CASKGDTPYTF	TGTGCCAGCAAGGGGGACACACCCTACACCTTC
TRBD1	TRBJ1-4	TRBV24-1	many	CATSAGGSEKLFF	TGTGCCACCAGTGCAGGGGGGAGTGAGAAACTGTTTTTT
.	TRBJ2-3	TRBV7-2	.	CASSFLRTGSTDTQYF	TGTGCCAGCAGCTTTCTCCGGACTGGTAGCACAGATACGCAGTATTTT
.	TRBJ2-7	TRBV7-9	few	CASSLSTVLYEQYF	TGTGCCAGCAGCTTAAGCACCGTCCTGTACGAGCAGTACTTC
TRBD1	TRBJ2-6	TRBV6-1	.	CASDRGPQLDNLTF	TGTGCCAGCGACAGGGGCCCCCAATTGGACAACCTGACTTTC
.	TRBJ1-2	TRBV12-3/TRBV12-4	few	CASSFSSRGYTF	TGTGCCAGCAGTTTTTCCAGTAGAGGCTACACCTTC
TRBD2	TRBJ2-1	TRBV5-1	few	CASISGSGEQFF	TGCGCCAGCATCAGCGGGAGTGGTGAGCAGTTCTTC
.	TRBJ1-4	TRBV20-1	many	CSARDRKGTNEKLFF	TGCAGTGCTAGAGATCGTAAGGGCACTAATGAAAAACTGTTTTTT
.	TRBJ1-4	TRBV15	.	CATSNRAPQGYNEKLFF	TGTGCCACCAGCAACCGGGCCCCGCAGGGGTATAATGAAAAACTGTTTTTT
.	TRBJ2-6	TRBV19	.	CATKWTGSSGANVLTF	TGTGCCACCAAGTGGACGGGGAGCTCTGGGGCCAACGTCCTGACTTTC
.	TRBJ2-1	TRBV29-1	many	CSVVRSSYNEQFF	TGCAGCGTTGTTAGAAGCTCCTACAATGAGCAGTTCTTC
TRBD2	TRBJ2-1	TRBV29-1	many	CSTRRGGMDNEQFF	TGCAGCACTCGTCGGGGGGGGATGGACAATGAGCAGTTCTTC
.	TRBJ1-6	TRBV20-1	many	CSASGSSYNSPLHF	TGCAGTGCTAGCGGGAGCTCCTATAATTCACCCCTCCACTTT